The table lists the clone carrying this TCR beta chain with many counts. The antigen is undetermined. The time point: blood at routine non-recurrence follow-up after resection. No cell sorting; template was whole RNA from tumor, lung tissue or PBMC. TCRdb used MiXCR to reprocess the 5' RACE reads, holding one entry per CDR3 protein. The sample lists roughly 120,000 distinct CDR3 sequences; 9.5% to 15% were seen once. This record comes from a study of spatial heterogeneity in lung cancer. Notes on the study in general: Ubiquitous expanded tumor TCRs showed up in blood more at resection than follow-up.

The CDR3 totals 15 residues. Germline-derived CDR1 and CDR2 are DFQATT and SNEGSKA (reference sequence). The V gene lost 2 bases and the J gene lost 0 bases, with 11 bases spanning the gap. The rearrangement uses TRBV20-1 and TRBJ1-5; D is uncertain. The specimen comprised PBMCs, sampled at follow-up. This TCR derives from a male donor with early-stage non-small cell lung cancer. The CDR3: CSARRSGDSNQPQHF. CDR3 DNA sequence: TGCAGTGCTAGAAGGTCCGGAGATAGCAATCAGCCCCAGCATTTT.